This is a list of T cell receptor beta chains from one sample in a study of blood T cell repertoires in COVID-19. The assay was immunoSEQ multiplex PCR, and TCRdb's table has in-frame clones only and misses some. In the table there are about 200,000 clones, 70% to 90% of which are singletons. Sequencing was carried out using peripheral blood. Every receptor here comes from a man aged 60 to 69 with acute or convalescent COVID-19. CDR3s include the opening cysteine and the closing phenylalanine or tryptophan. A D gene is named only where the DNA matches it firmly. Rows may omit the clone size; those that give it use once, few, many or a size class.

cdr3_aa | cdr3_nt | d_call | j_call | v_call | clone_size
CASTPDRPQETQYF | TGTGCCAGCACCCCCGACAGACCCCAAGAGACCCAGTACTTC | - | TRBJ2-5 | TRBV11-1 | once
CASSRTGTGNIQYF | TGTGCCAGTAGTAGAACCGGGACAGGGAACATTCAGTACTTC | TRBD1 | TRBJ2-4 | TRBV19 | -
CASSLDVGGGGYNEQFF | TGTGCCAGCAGCTTAGATGTGGGAGGTGGAGGGTACAATGAGCAGTTCTTC | - | TRBJ2-1 | TRBV13 | -
CASSSPTSGRGYEQFF | TGTGCCAGCAGTTCCCCCACTAGCGGGAGGGGCTATGAGCAGTTCTTC | TRBD2 | TRBJ2-1 | TRBV27 | -
CASSPGTVSSPLHF | TGTGCCAGCAGCCCGGGAACAGTTTCTTCACCCCTCCACTTT | - | TRBJ1-6 | TRBV7-8 | -
CASSDSSGGTGELFF | TGTGCCAGCAGTGACTCGTCAGGGGGCACCGGGGAGCTGTTTTTT | TRBD1 | TRBJ2-2 | TRBV6-4 | -
CASSPTPSNSGNTIYF | TGCGCCAGCAGCCCGACACCCAGCAACTCTGGAAACACCATATATTTT | - | TRBJ1-3 | TRBV5-1 | -
CASSPRGGSYEQYF | TGTGCCAGCAGTCCCCGAGGCGGCTCCTACGAGCAGTACTTC | - | TRBJ2-7 | TRBV6-2/TRBV6-3 | -
CASSPTISYNEQFF | TGTGCCAGCAGCCCGACTATCTCCTACAATGAGCAGTTCTTC | - | TRBJ2-1 | TRBV9 | -
CASSRDRDRTEAFF | TGTGCCAGCAGCCGAGACCGGGACAGAACTGAAGCTTTCTTT | TRBD1 | TRBJ1-1 | TRBV3-1/TRBV3-2 | -
CAWSIKGRGNQPQHF | TGTGCCTGGAGTATTAAGGGACGGGGGAATCAGCCCCAGCATTTT | - | TRBJ1-5 | TRBV30 | few
CASTPEAGNTIYF | TGTGCCAGCACCCCCGAAGCCGGAAACACCATATATTTT | - | TRBJ1-3 | TRBV14 | -
CASSWGGGLSNQPQHF | TGTGCCAGCAGCTGGGGCGGGGGGCTGAGCAATCAGCCCCAGCATTTT | - | TRBJ1-5 | TRBV5-4 | -
CASSDISNQPQHF | TGTGCCAGTAGTGACATAAGCAATCAGCCCCAGCATTTT | - | TRBJ1-5 | TRBV19 | -
CASRGESSYNSPLHF | TGTGCCAGTAGAGGAGAGAGCTCCTATAATTCACCCCTCCACTTT | - | TRBJ1-6 | TRBV19 | -
CAGSLQASGRSADTQYF | TGTGCCGGATCCCTTCAGGCTAGCGGGAGGTCGGCAGATACGCAGTATTTT | - | TRBJ2-3 | TRBV12-1 | -